The 31 T cell receptor beta chains below were found in one sample sequenced in a study of identical twins. TCRdb processed the 5' RACE reads anew with MiXCR; each CDR3 protein has one entry. Of about 700,000 distinct CDR3 sequences listed, around 6% are singletons. The source material was naive T cells sorted from blood. These receptors were collected from a man aged 18 to 35 in good health.

This clonotype was observed at least ten times. V and J are TRBV18 and TRBJ1-5; no clear D gene. The CDR3 sequence is 13 residues long. Germline V lookup: CDR1 KGHSH, CDR2 LQKENI. Trimming pared 4 bases from V and 5 bases from J, leaving 9 bases between. CDR3 in amino acids: CASSLHGYQPQHF. Written as DNA, the CDR3 is TGTGCCAGCTCACTACACGGGTATCAGCCCCAGCATTTT.

This clonotype has just a few counts. The chain uses TRBV18 and TRBJ2-5, with D possibly called TRBD1 or TRBD2 (5 bases each). The V and J ends lost 1 base and 1 base respectively, with 16 bases between them. The CDR3 consists of 17 residues. Germline values: CDR1 KGHSH, CDR2 LQKENI. CDR3 DNA: TGTGCCAGCTCACCACTCCCGAGGGCAGGGCCCCAAGAGACCCAGTACTTC. This sequence encodes CASSPLPRAGPQETQYF. Filled out from reference TRBV18 and TRBJ2-5, the complete variable domain reads NAGVMQNPRHLVRRRGQEARLRCSPMKGHSHVYWYRQLPEEGLKFMVYLQKENIIDESGMPKERFSAEFPKEGPSILRIQQVVRGDSAAYFCASSPLPRAGPQETQYFGPGTRLLVL.

The chain recombines TRBV20-1 with TRBJ2-1; D gene ambiguous. Germline V gene lookup returns CDR1 DFQATT and CDR2 SNEGSKA (reference sequence). The CDR3 is made up of 14 amino acids. The ends were cut back, 1 base at V and 7 bases at J, with 14 bases in the middle. DNA of the CDR3: TGCAGTGCTAGAGGATCTCCTAGTTTGAATGAGCAGTTCTTC. Its protein product is CSARGSPSLNEQFF.

This clonotype turned up a few times. The rearrangement joins TRBV4-2 to TRBJ2-7; possibly TRBD1 for D (5 bases). The germline V gene has CDR1 LGHNA and CDR2 YNFKEQ. This CDR3 has 14 amino acids. Trimming cost V 5 bases and J 5 bases, with 16 bases left between them. This CDR3 is CASSVRSGAHEQYF. The DNA of the CDR3 is TGTGCCAGCAGCGTACGGAGTGGGGCCCACGAGCAGTACTTC.

This clonotype was counted only a few times. The chain joins TRBV9 to TRBJ2-3, with 16 bases that match TRBD2. V trimming: 0 bases; J trimming: 2 bases; junction bases outside the gene matches: 9. Germline V gene sequence: CDR1 SGDLS, CDR2 YYNGEE. This CDR3 contains 20 residues. CDR3 bases: TGTGCCAGCAGCGTAGTGGCGGGACTAGCGGGAGGGCCAGTCACAGATACGCAGTATTTT. Translated, it gives CASSVVAGLAGGPVTDTQYF.

This clonotype was found many times. This CDR3 is CASSFMTGTGTREQFF. In DNA form, the CDR3 reads TGTGCCAGCAGCTTCATGACCGGGACAGGGACGCGGGAGCAGTTCTTC. The chain recombines TRBV7-9 with TRBJ2-1, with 9 positions matching TRBD1. Germline lookup yields CDR1 SEHNR and CDR2 FQNEAQ (reference sequence). CDR3 length: 16 residues. Germline trimming cut 3 bases from V and 10 bases from J; bases unmatched to any gene: 13.

This clonotype was recorded at least ten times. This chain connects TRBV10-3 to TRBJ2-7, with 9 bases lining up with TRBD1. CDR3 length: 15 residues. V shed 4 bases, J shed 5 bases, and the junction held 9 bases outside the gene matches. Per the germline V gene, CDR1 is ENHRY and CDR2 is SYGVKD. CDR3 bases: TGTGCCATCAGTGGTTCCGGGACAGGGTCGCACGAGCAGTACTTC. It translates to CAISGSGTGSHEQYF.

A few counts support this clonotype. This chain links TRBV11-2 with TRBJ2-1; D possibly corresponds to TRBD2 (6 bases). The CDR3 extends over 16 amino acids. CDR1 and CDR2 (germline): SGHAT, FQNNGV. V lost 5 bases, J lost 0 bases, and 14 bases lay in between. CDR3 DNA sequence: TGTGCCAGCAGCCCGTCTAGCGTCAGCTCCTACAATGAGCAGTTCTTC. Its protein product is CASSPSSVSSYNEQFF.

Only a few counts were recorded for this clonotype. The V and J genes are TRBV12-5 and TRBJ1-5; a possible D gene is TRBD1 (5 bases). The length of the CDR3 is 16 residues. Trimming left V 4 bases short and J 0 bases short, with 13 bases between. Per the germline V gene, CDR1 is LGHNT and CDR2 is FRNRAP. The CDR3 sequence: CASGSPWGTSNQPQHF. The CDR3 region has the DNA TGTGCTAGTGGTTCCCCTTGGGGGACTAGCAATCAGCCCCAGCATTTT.

This clonotype was found many times. This chain links TRBV11-2 with TRBJ2-7; D assignment may be TRBD1 or TRBD2 (5 bases each). V gave up 3 bases and J gave up 1 base, with 10 bases separating them. CDR1 and CDR2 (germline): SGHAT, FQNNGV. The CDR3 is 14 amino acids. CDR3 amino acids: CASSFGTHSYEQYF. CDR3 sequence (DNA): TGTGCCAGCAGCTTCGGGACGCATTCCTACGAGCAGTACTTC.

The sample holds many counts of this clonotype. The J gene is TRBJ2-3, the V gene TRBV12-3 or TRBV12-4, with D possibly matching TRBD2 (5 bases). The germline V and J ends were trimmed by 3 bases and 2 bases, with 18 bases remaining between them. The CDR3 is made up of 17 amino acids. Here the CDR3 DNA reads TGTGCCAGCAGTTTCTTTCCTAGCCGCACACCCACAGATACGCAGTATTTT. It specifies CASSFFPSRTPTDTQYF.

This clonotype was observed many times. The V call is TRBV10-3, the J call TRBJ1-5; the match to TRBD1 covers 7 bases. Germline V gene sequence: CDR1 ENHRY, CDR2 SYGVKD. This CDR3 region has 14 residues. The junction had 9 bases not matched to a gene; V was cut back by 6 bases and J by 7 bases. The CDR3 spells CAISAEGARQPQHF. For the CDR3, the DNA is TGTGCCATCAGCGCGGAGGGGGCGCGGCAGCCCCAGCATTTT.

Of note for this clonotype: This CDR3 fails to terminate in the conserved phenylalanine or tryptophan, so it likely reflects a read error. CDR3 sequence reads: CASSLGAGQPQHI. CDR3 in DNA: TGTGCCAGCAGCTTAGGAGCGGGTCAGCCCCAGCATATT. V and J are TRBV11-3 and TRBJ1-5, with D unclear. CDR3 length: 13 residues. The V gene's germline CDR1 is SGHNT and CDR2 YENEEA. V was pared by 1 base and J by 6 bases, with 7 bases between.

The sample holds a few counts of this clonotype. The rearrangement links TRBV12-3 or TRBV12-4 to TRBJ1-4; D might be TRBD1 (6 bases). This CDR3 has 14 residues. V was pared by 3 bases and J by 8 bases, with 13 bases between. In nucleotides, the CDR3 is TGTGCCAGCAGTTTTCGGGGGGCGGACGAAAAACTGTTTTTT. This gives the protein CASSFRGADEKLFF.

The chain joins TRBV11-2 to TRBJ1-5; no clear D. Germline CDR1 reads SGHAT; CDR2 reads FQNNGV. Trimming took 1 base from V and 0 from J, leaving 4 bases between them. The CDR3 has 14 residues. The DNA of the CDR3 is TGTGCCAGCAGCTTAGCCCCTAGCAATCAGCCCCAGCATTTT. Translation: CASSLAPSNQPQHF.

This clonotype turned up a few times. The genes are TRBV5-1 and TRBJ2-2; TRBD2 might be the D (6 bases). This CDR3 is built from 16 residues. CDR1 and CDR2 (germline): SGHRS, YFSETQ. The V and J ends lost 0 bases and 0 bases respectively, with 9 bases between them. CDR3 protein: CASSLEAGSNTGELFF. The CDR3 region has the DNA TGCGCCAGCAGCTTGGAGGCGGGATCGAACACCGGGGAGCTGTTTTTT.

This clonotype was counted at least ten times. The chain uses TRBV12-3 or TRBV12-4 and TRBJ1-1, with TRBD1 identical over 7 bases. Trimming removed 5 bases from V and 5 bases from J; junction bases left unmatched: 5. The CDR3 sequence is 13 residues long. CDR3 protein: CASSQGVGTEAFF. CDR3 nucleotide sequence: TGTGCCAGCAGTCAGGGGGTTGGAACTGAAGCTTTCTTT.

This clonotype was detected ten times or more. The chain recombines TRBV6-5 with TRBJ2-1, with unresolved D. The CDR3 length is 13 residues. V was trimmed by 2 bases and J by 9 bases, leaving 11 bases between them. CDR1 and CDR2 (germline): MNHEY, SVGAGI. CDR3: CASSYGSASEQFF. CDR3 DNA sequence: TGTGCCAGCAGTTACGGAAGCGCAAGTGAGCAGTTCTTC.

V and J are TRBV9 and TRBJ1-1; D is ambiguous. V was pared by 4 bases and J by 2 bases, with 15 bases between. CDR3 length: 15 residues. CDR1 is SGDLS, CDR2 YYNGEE, per germline. The CDR3 region is CASSPPWTGNTEAFF. CDR3 coding DNA: TGTGCCAGCAGCCCCCCTTGGACGGGAAACACTGAAGCTTTCTTT.

This clonotype was seen many times. V gene TRBV7-2 combines with J gene TRBJ2-1; 8 nucleotides agree with TRBD2. The CDR3 has 16 amino acids. Germline CDR1 SGHTA, CDR2 FQGNSA. Trimming took 4 bases from V and 0 from J; bases not matched to a gene: 5. The CDR3 protein is CASSWGLESSYNEQFF. The CDR3 DNA follows: TGTGCCAGCAGCTGGGGACTAGAAAGCTCCTACAATGAGCAGTTCTTC.

In its sample, this clonotype was seen many times. V gene TRBV9 combines with J gene TRBJ2-2, with D possibly being TRBD2 (6 bases). Germline values: CDR1 SGDLS, CDR2 YYNGEE. The CDR3 totals 16 residues. The V and J ends lost 0 bases and 0 bases respectively, with 9 bases between them. This CDR3 is CASSVAGLANTGELFF. CDR3 coding DNA: TGTGCCAGCAGCGTAGCGGGACTCGCGAACACCGGGGAGCTGTTTTTT.

The CDR3 here is CAWRIGTGASSYEQYV. In nucleotides, the CDR3 is TGTGCCTGGAGAATAGGGACAGGGGCGAGCTCCTACGAGCAGTACGTC. The V and J genes are TRBV30 and TRBJ2-7; TRBD1 agrees at 10 bases. Germline V gene data show CDR1 as GTSNPN and CDR2 as SVGIG (reference sequence). The CDR3 runs 16 residues. V shed 3 bases, J shed 0 bases, and the junction held 8 bases outside the gene matches.

Many counts were recorded for this clonotype. The chain uses TRBV20-1 and TRBJ2-1; D not certain. The V and J ends lost 3 bases and 0 bases respectively, with 21 bases between them. This CDR3 is built from 18 residues. Germline V gene sequence: CDR1 DFQATT, CDR2 SNEGSKA (reference sequence). The CDR3 DNA reads as TGCAGTGCTAGGCCAGTAGTCACGCGGCCCAGCTCCTACAATGAGCAGTTCTTC. Protein: CSARPVVTRPSSYNEQFF.

This chain uses TRBV7-9 with TRBJ2-1; 8 bases match TRBD1. CDR1 is SEHNR, CDR2 FQNEAQ, per germline (reference sequence). The CDR3 runs to 15 residues. The J segment lost 5 bases and the V segment lost 6 bases, leaving 9 bases of the junction unmatched. CDR3 nucleotides: TGTGCCAGCAGGCAACTTACAGGGGGAGACAATGAGCAGTTCTTC. Translation gives CASRQLTGGDNEQFF.

This clonotype occurred many times. The chain couples TRBV20-1 to TRBJ2-3; D unclear. The germline V gene encodes CDR1 DFQATT and CDR2 SNEGSKA (reference sequence). V gave up 8 bases and J gave up 6 bases, with 9 bases separating them. The CDR3 extends over 10 amino acids. The CDR3 DNA reads as TGCAGTTCCCCCGGCGATACGCAGTATTTT. Its translation is CSSPGDTQYF.

The V gene is TRBV28, the J gene TRBJ1-1; D might be TRBD1 (5 bases). This CDR3 contains 13 residues. Germline V gives CDR1 MDHEN, CDR2 SYDVKM. V lost 3 bases and J 7 bases, leaving 12 bases between the germline ends. The CDR3 region has the DNA TGTGCCAGCAGTTTGGGGCGGAGCATTGAAGCTTTCTTT. This translates into CASSLGRSIEAFF.

This clonotype was observed many times. This sequence joins TRBV4-3 and TRBJ2-3; 14 bases fit TRBD2. The J segment lost 5 bases and the V segment lost 0 bases, leaving 7 bases of the junction unmatched. This CDR3 has 18 residues. Germline CDR1 LGHNA, CDR2 YSLEER. Here the CDR3 DNA reads TGCGCCAGCAGCCAAGATCGTGGGACTAGCGGGAGAAGAGATACGCAGTATTTT. Protein: CASSQDRGTSGRRDTQYF.

The table lists this clonotype with many counts. This chain joins TRBV10-3 and TRBJ2-4; D possibly corresponds to TRBD1 (7 bases). V was trimmed by 6 bases and J by 2 bases, leaving 11 bases between them. This CDR3 has 14 residues. Germline CDR1 ENHRY, CDR2 SYGVKD. Written as DNA, the CDR3 is TGTGCCATCAGATCAGGGGGGACCAAAAACATTCAGTACTTC. This sequence encodes CAIRSGGTKNIQYF.

The chain links TRBV28 to TRBJ2-1, with TRBD1 matching 7 bases. Unmatched junction bases numbered 9, after V lost 8 bases and J lost 11 bases. The CDR3 is 12 amino acids. Per germline, CDR1 MDHEN and CDR2 SYDVKM. CDR3 in amino acids: CASASNRGKQFF. For the CDR3, the DNA is TGTGCCAGCGCCTCGAACAGGGGAAAGCAGTTCTTC.

This chain links TRBV4-2 with TRBJ2-7; D is ambiguous. The germline V and J ends were trimmed by 1 base and 0 bases, with 10 bases remaining between them. Germline CDR1 LGHNA, CDR2 YNFKEQ. The CDR3 length is 15 residues. The CDR3 region is CASSQVGDDSYEQYF. The DNA for the CDR3 is TGTGCCAGCAGCCAAGTAGGAGACGACTCCTACGAGCAGTACTTC.

In its sample, this clonotype was seen many times. The J gene is TRBJ2-6, the V gene TRBV12-3 or TRBV12-4, with 8 bases aligning to TRBD1. The V segment lost 1 base and the J segment 3 bases; nucleotides outside the gene matches: 5. There are 17 residues in the CDR3. The CDR3 nucleotides read TGTGCCAGCAGTTTAGGGCCAGGGGGCGTTGGGGCCAACGTCCTGACTTTC. It codes for CASSLGPGGVGANVLTF.